The entry that follows covers one TCR beta chain sequence. Its antigen remains unidentified. The input lacks base qualities; no much larger clone sits a single base away. The immunoSEQ Assay, a bias-controlled multiplex PCR, was used to amplify TCRbeta CDR3 regions from genomic DNA. The original pipeline was this. Within the assay, amplification of reference gene primers was used to estimate how many nucleated cells each sample contained. To quantify the absolute abundance of each unique TCRbeta CDR3 rearrangement, sequence reads were collapsed and filtered. Productive Simpson clonality was computed per sample as the square root of Simpson's diversity index over productive rearrangements. As stored in TCRdb, this immuneACCESS dataset retains in-frame rearrangements with V and J assigned. A fraction of the clones does not appear; measured against another copy, unresolved V genes explain less than half of the discrepancy, and the remainder lacks a known reason. That table furnishes V, J and clone size, whereas the DNA furnished D and trimming. This sample comprises some 130,000 clones, roughly 91% of them detected only once. The top ten clones comprise less than 3% of the sample.

Each collaborating institution followed its own protocols to collect whole blood in K2EDTA tubes. Collaborator samples were shipped for TCRbeta analysis as frozen whole blood, isolated PBMCs, or DNA extracted from either sample type. From a lookup of the germline V gene, CDR1 and CDR2 are KGHDR and SFDVKD. Relative to germline, V is 0 bases shorter and J is 0 bases shorter, with 8 bases between their ends. Including cysteine and phenylalanine, the CDR3 has 16 amino acids. The kept DNA is CDR3 alone, 48 bases in frame from the first base. The record originates from a study of blood T cell repertoires in COVID-19 (dated by TCRdb to the early 2020s). Some background on the complete study: Samples from collaborators originated in the United States, Italy and Spain and spanned both the acute and convalescent phases of COVID-19. The prospective study material was composed of cDNA or gDNA derived from T cells, B-cell-depleted T cells, or PBMCs. Deeply sampled blood TCRbeta repertoires from subjects exposed to, actively infected with, or recovered from COVID-19 were included in the dataset. The repertoires were released in a freely available public database intended as a resource for research on the immune response to SARS-CoV-2. Samples came from the ongoing ImmuneRACE study (first 160 participants) plus 1,254 subjects from 6 global collaborators. Nearly every sample came with metadata listing a de-identified subject ID, COVID-19 status, age in years and sex. Where available, HLA class I and class II types were obtained from metadata supplied by the sample provider rather than from assay-based typing. Overall results and qualifications from the work: How much clinical and demographic metadata was included differed by source and by participant, and the metadata was provided uncurated.

The rearranged chain carries TRBV24-1 and TRBJ1-5, with no confidently assigned D gene. The specimen was peripheral blood. The receptor was derived from a man aged 55 to 69 with active or convalescent COVID-19. The base sequence is TGTGCCACCAGTGATTTGGCCGGGAATAGCAATCAGCCCCAGCATTTT. Its translation reads: CATSDLAGNSNQPQHF.